The entry that follows covers one TCR beta chain sequence. This clonotype was seen ten or more times. Its antigen remains unidentified. No base-level quality is on record; no much larger clone is a single base apart. The hyperthyroidism patients were between 18 and 65 years old and newly diagnosed, with a disease duration of less than 2 months. Patients with uncontrolled infections, other autoimmune diseases, pregnancy or lactation were excluded. Clinical symptoms, serum thyroxine and TRAb, thyroid ultrasound, and orbital computed tomography formed the basis for the diagnoses. Blood from progressor patients was collected at the time of first diagnosis with hyperthyroidism, before any ophthalmopathy symptoms had appeared. Ficoll-Paque density gradient centrifugation was used to isolate PBMCs from 8 to 10 ml of fresh peripheral blood. Progressor patients were defined as those initially diagnosed with Graves' hyperthyroidism in whom ophthalmopathy developed during follow-up. Total RNA was extracted using Trizol reagent, and RNA quality was assessed on an Agilent 2100 Bioanalyzer.

These data are taken from a study of T cells in Graves' hyperthyroidism and ophthalmopathy (dated by TCRdb to between 2018 and 2021). Notes on the research overall: Peripheral blood samples were taken at the time of initial diagnosis, prior to any treatment. A discovery cohort of fewer than 110 patients, approximately 45 with Graves' ophthalmopathy and 57 with stable Graves' hyperthyroidism, was used to find distinguishing TCR V-J signatures. An independent validation cohort of around 19 hyperthyroidism patients and 17 patients who later progressed to ophthalmopathy tested prospective prediction of ophthalmopathy. The 100 or so discovery patients were divided at random into training and test sets in a 7:3 ratio. Thyroid tissue and blood T-cell repertoires from roughly six Graves' hyperthyroidism patients were also compared in the study. After blood sampling, hyperthyroidism patients were treated with methimazole at a starting dose of 30 mg daily, and ophthalmopathy patients were treated with high-dose intravenous methylprednisolone. TCR Vbeta CDR3 sequencing of 130 to 150 peripheral blood samples (43 ophthalmopathy, some 75 hyperthyroidism and around 17 progressor patients) is reported in the paper. General study outcomes and caveats: In validation, the model predicted progression to ophthalmopathy with around 71% sensitivity and less than 75% specificity, a median of 6.5 months before onset. Sample size was not statistically predetermined, and investigators were not blinded to group allocation. Most expanded thyroid clonotypes (frequency above 0.001) were also detected in blood, suggesting blood repertoires may reflect thyroid immune responses. Ophthalmopathy was separated from stable hyperthyroidism by a 13 V-J signature model, with approximately 86% sensitivity and approximately 81% specificity obtained in cross-validation and 80%/75% obtained in testing.

Amplification of TCR beta CDR3 regions was carried out from RNA transcripts. The first round of RT-PCR for the TCR CDR3 was performed with the HTBI primer set and the Qiagen OneStep RT-PCR kit. Libraries were constructed in a second round of multiplex PCR, after which size selection and purification were performed. Paired-end sequencing of the libraries was performed with 100 bp reads on an Illumina HiSeq2000. The paper's data handling went like this. SOAPnuke was used to process the raw data, removing reads that contained adapters or uncalled bases, had a mean Phred below 15, or lacked an exact match to the constant primer or identifier. High-quality paired reads were merged using COPE v1.2.5, and each unique nucleotide sequence was defined as a clonotype. Clonotypes were aligned to IMGT TRBV, TRBD and TRBJ reference segments using MiTCR v1.1. The analysis was restricted to V-J combinations with a frequency above 0.0001, which together covered over 99% of the repertoires. A TCS score was defined as the ratio between F50 (clonal expansion) and ExV (chaos), using BLOSUM62-based TCRdist between CDR3 peptides within each V-J. Welch's t-statistics and random forest reduced 500 to 550 V-J features to about 13, which were used in a naive Bayes classifier (R e1071). TCRdb reanalyzed the raw reads on its own, using fastp at Q25 for trimming and MiXCR for clone calling, and kept in-frame beta chains. Rows with one shared CDR3 protein collapse into an entry with the most common genes and DNA. These V and J calls derive from TCRdb rather than the authors' analysis. Across this sample there are some 400,000 distinct CDR3 sequences, with less than 15% seen only once. 20% to 25% of the sample is held by the ten biggest clonotypes.

From a lookup of the germline V gene, CDR1 and CDR2 are MDHEN and SYDVKM. The CDR3 starts with the cysteine, ends with the phenylalanine, and has 16 residues. The retained sequence is limited to the CDR3, 48 bases, with the frame set at the first base. A distance of 17 bases separates the germline ends of V and J, which lose 6 bases and 2 bases respectively. Recombination joined TRBV28 with TRBJ2-1; perhaps TRBD2 is the D gene, with 7 bases matching. The specimen sequenced was blood. The sequence was collected from a man in his thirties or forties with Graves' hyperthyroidism that later progressed to Graves' ophthalmopathy. The CDR3 protein: CASRDTGRVAYNEQFF. The DNA sequence is TGTGCCAGCAGGGATACAGGGAGGGTGGCCTACAATGAGCAGTTCTTC.